This TCR beta chain is drawn from a study of T cell clones after liver transplantation. Notes on the study in general: Low donor cell numbers restricted donor-reactive repertoire measurement in a couple of subjects.

A remark on this clone: Antigen specificity is unknown.

Assay: immunoSEQ multiplex PCR; the TCRdb copy retains only in-frame clones and omits some. The repertoire holds fewer than 15,000 clones, with roughly 74% as singletons. Germline V gene sequence: CDR1 SGHDT, CDR2 YYEEEE. The CDR3 loop spans 14 amino acids. V was pared by 2 bases and J by 2 bases, with 5 bases between. The chain links TRBV5-6 to TRBJ2-6; D unclear. Source: CD8+ T cells from blood, taken at the 22-month timepoint. The clonotype comes from a human patient who received a liver transplant. A subset of T cells may come from the graft donor. As DNA, the CDR3 is TGTGCCAGCAGCTTTGGGGCTGGGGCCAACGTCCTGACTTTC. This translates into CASSFGAGANVLTF.